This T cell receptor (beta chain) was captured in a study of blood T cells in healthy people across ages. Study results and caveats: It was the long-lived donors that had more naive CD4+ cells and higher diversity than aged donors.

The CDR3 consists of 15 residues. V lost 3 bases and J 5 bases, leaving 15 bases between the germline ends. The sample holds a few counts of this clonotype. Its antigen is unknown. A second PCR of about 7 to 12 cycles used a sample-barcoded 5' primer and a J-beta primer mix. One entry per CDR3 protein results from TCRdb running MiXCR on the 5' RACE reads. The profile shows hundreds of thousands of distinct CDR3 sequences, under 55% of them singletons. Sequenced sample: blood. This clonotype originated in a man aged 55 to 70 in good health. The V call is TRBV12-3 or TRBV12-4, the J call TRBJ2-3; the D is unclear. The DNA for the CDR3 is TGTGCCAGCAGTTTTTCCCGGTCGGTCGGAGATACGCAGTATTTT. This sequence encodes CASSFSRSVGDTQYF.